This is a list of T cell receptor beta chains from one sample in a study of blood T cell repertoires in COVID-19. Generated by immunoSEQ multiplex PCR, the TCRdb table keeps only in-frame clones and is missing some. The table lists about 370,000 clones, 70% to 90% of them singletons, with under 4% in the top ten. Sequenced: peripheral blood. These receptors were collected from a woman aged 25 to 39 with COVID-19, enrolled during active disease. Each CDR3 is given with its conserved first and last residue. Fields, in order: D gene, V gene, clone size, J gene, CDR3 protein, CDR3 DNA. The D gene is left open where the match is weak. Rows may omit the clone size; those that give it use once, few, many or a size class.

d_call: TRBD2; v_call: TRBV5-5; clone_size: -; j_call: TRBJ2-1; cdr3_aa: CASSSDWGGHEQFF; cdr3_nt: TGTGCCAGCAGCTCGGATTGGGGGGGACATGAGCAGTTCTTC
d_call: TRBD1; v_call: TRBV4-1; clone_size: -; j_call: TRBJ1-2; cdr3_aa: CASSQERDSHYGYTF; cdr3_nt: TGCGCCAGCAGCCAAGAAAGGGACAGCCACTATGGCTACACCTTC
d_call: -; v_call: TRBV27; clone_size: -; j_call: TRBJ2-1; cdr3_aa: CASSLSSSSDEQFF; cdr3_nt: TGTGCCAGCAGTTTATCGTCTAGCAGCGATGAGCAGTTCTTC
d_call: TRBD2; v_call: TRBV5-1; clone_size: once; j_call: TRBJ2-3; cdr3_aa: CASSAGLAGVGSDTQYF; cdr3_nt: TGCGCCAGCAGCGCCGGACTAGCGGGAGTGGGGTCAGATACGCAGTATTTT
d_call: TRBD1; v_call: TRBV11-2; clone_size: once; j_call: TRBJ2-7; cdr3_aa: CASSPDRATYEQYF; cdr3_nt: TGTGCCAGCAGCCCAGACAGGGCGACCTACGAGCAGTACTTC
d_call: -; v_call: TRBV5-1; clone_size: -; j_call: TRBJ1-1; cdr3_aa: CASRKNRGRDLNTEAFF; cdr3_nt: TGCGCCAGCCGTAAAAATCGGGGACGGGACTTGAACACTGAAGCTTTCTTT
d_call: -; v_call: TRBV3-1/TRBV3-2; clone_size: -; j_call: TRBJ2-5; cdr3_aa: CASSHGVGGDGETQYF; cdr3_nt: TGTGCCAGCAGCCATGGAGTAGGGGGAGACGGGGAGACCCAGTACTTC
d_call: -; v_call: TRBV28; clone_size: -; j_call: TRBJ1-5; cdr3_aa: CASSPLANSNQPQHF; cdr3_nt: TGTGCCAGCAGCCCCTTAGCGAATAGCAATCAGCCCCAGCATTTT
d_call: -; v_call: TRBV3-1/TRBV3-2; clone_size: -; j_call: TRBJ2-1; cdr3_aa: CASSQDQLAGEQFF; cdr3_nt: TGTGCCAGCAGCCAAGATCAGCTGGCGGGGGAGCAGTTCTTC
d_call: -; v_call: TRBV11-3; clone_size: -; j_call: TRBJ1-1; cdr3_aa: CASSLVRGFSTEAFF; cdr3_nt: TGTGCCAGCAGCTTAGTACGGGGATTTAGCACTGAAGCTTTCTTT
d_call: -; v_call: TRBV21-1; clone_size: -; j_call: TRBJ1-4; cdr3_aa: CASSKDFGEKTTNEKLFF; cdr3_nt: TGTGCCAGCAGCAAAGATTTCGGGGAGAAGACGACTAATGAAAAACTGTTTTTT
d_call: TRBD1; v_call: TRBV9; clone_size: -; j_call: TRBJ2-3; cdr3_aa: CASQGVNTDTQYF; cdr3_nt: TGTGCCAGCCAGGGGGTGAACACAGATACGCAGTATTTT
d_call: TRBD1; v_call: TRBV19; clone_size: -; j_call: TRBJ2-7; cdr3_aa: CASSASGGSGEQYF; cdr3_nt: TGTGCCAGTAGCGCATCAGGGGGCTCTGGCGAGCAGTACTTC
d_call: -; v_call: TRBV24-1; clone_size: -; j_call: TRBJ1-1; cdr3_aa: CATQRDTNTEAFF; cdr3_nt: TGTGCCACCCAGAGGGACACGAACACTGAAGCTTTCTTT
d_call: -; v_call: TRBV11-3; clone_size: -; j_call: TRBJ1-1; cdr3_aa: CASSSLGGGPMNTEAFF; cdr3_nt: TGTGCCAGCAGCTCCCTTGGCGGGGGCCCTATGAACACTGAAGCTTTCTTT
d_call: TRBD2; v_call: TRBV7-7; clone_size: -; j_call: TRBJ2-3; cdr3_aa: CASSFLGGRAGTDTQYF; cdr3_nt: TGTGCTAGCAGCTTTCTAGGCGGGAGGGCCGGTACAGATACGCAGTATTTT
d_call: -; v_call: TRBV15; clone_size: -; j_call: TRBJ2-3; cdr3_aa: CATSRDDGTGVAGVDTQYF; cdr3_nt: TGTGCCACCAGCAGAGATGATGGGACAGGGGTAGCGGGAGTAGATACGCAGTATTTT
d_call: TRBD2; v_call: TRBV10-3; clone_size: -; j_call: TRBJ2-1; cdr3_aa: CAISAGLAGYNEQFF; cdr3_nt: TGTGCCATCAGTGCAGGACTAGCGGGGTACAATGAGCAGTTCTTC
d_call: TRBD2; v_call: TRBV6-2/TRBV6-3; clone_size: -; j_call: TRBJ2-3; cdr3_aa: CASSYGTSALGYF; cdr3_nt: TGTGCCAGCAGTTACGGGACTAGCGCCCTGGGGTATTTT
d_call: TRBD1; v_call: TRBV5-1; clone_size: -; j_call: TRBJ1-2; cdr3_aa: CASSSEGGTGNIYGYTF; cdr3_nt: TGCGCCAGCAGCTCCGAAGGGGGGACAGGGAATATCTATGGCTACACCTTC
d_call: -; v_call: TRBV20-1; clone_size: -; j_call: TRBJ2-1; cdr3_aa: CSARKANEQFF; cdr3_nt: TGCAGTGCTAGAAAAGCGAATGAGCAGTTCTTC
d_call: -; v_call: TRBV28; clone_size: -; j_call: TRBJ1-6; cdr3_aa: CASSLWPIEDRLGSPLHF; cdr3_nt: TGTGCCAGCAGTTTATGGCCAATCGAGGATAGGCTCGGTTCACCCCTCCACTTT
d_call: TRBD2; v_call: TRBV3-1/TRBV3-2; clone_size: -; j_call: TRBJ2-2; cdr3_aa: CASSQEGLAGGPVTGELFF; cdr3_nt: TGTGCCAGCAGCCAAGAGGGACTAGCGGGGGGGCCGGTCACCGGGGAGCTGTTTTTT
d_call: TRBD2; v_call: TRBV29-1; clone_size: -; j_call: TRBJ2-2; cdr3_aa: CSVESGSGRWAGELFF; cdr3_nt: TGCAGCGTTGAGTCAGGGAGCGGGAGATGGGCCGGGGAGCTGTTTTTT
d_call: -; v_call: TRBV4-1; clone_size: -; j_call: TRBJ1-6; cdr3_aa: CASSSGGGSSYNSPLHF; cdr3_nt: TGCGCCAGCAGCTCGGGCGGGGGATCGTCCTATAATTCACCCCTCCACTTT
d_call: TRBD2; v_call: TRBV25-1; clone_size: -; j_call: TRBJ2-2; cdr3_aa: CASSELTGGGELFF; cdr3_nt: TGTGCCAGCAGTGAATTGACGGGGGGAGGGGAGCTGTTTTTT
d_call: -; v_call: TRBV28; clone_size: -; j_call: TRBJ1-2; cdr3_aa: CASSDRGYTF; cdr3_nt: TGTGCCAGCAGTGACAGGGGCTACACCTTC
d_call: TRBD1; v_call: TRBV10-1; clone_size: -; j_call: TRBJ1-1; cdr3_aa: CASSPTGDTEAFF; cdr3_nt: TGCGCCAGCAGCCCTACAGGGGACACTGAAGCTTTCTTT
d_call: TRBD2; v_call: TRBV11-2; clone_size: few; j_call: TRBJ2-1; cdr3_aa: CASSSRLAGGNNEQFF; cdr3_nt: TGTGCCAGCAGCTCTAGACTAGCGGGGGGGAACAATGAGCAGTTCTTC
d_call: TRBD2; v_call: TRBV5-1; clone_size: -; j_call: TRBJ2-1; cdr3_aa: CASSLGLAAAVTNEQFF; cdr3_nt: TGCGCCAGCAGCTTGGGGCTAGCGGCCGCTGTAACCAATGAGCAGTTCTTC
d_call: -; v_call: TRBV28; clone_size: -; j_call: TRBJ1-1; cdr3_aa: CASSPPQGLGTEAFF; cdr3_nt: TGTGCCAGCAGTCCACCCCAGGGACTCGGCACTGAAGCTTTCTTT
d_call: -; v_call: TRBV11-3; clone_size: -; j_call: TRBJ2-5; cdr3_aa: CASSFSLWGEGETQYF; cdr3_nt: TGTGCCAGCAGCTTTTCCCTCTGGGGGGAAGGGGAGACCCAGTACTTC
d_call: -; v_call: TRBV5-4; clone_size: -; j_call: TRBJ2-5; cdr3_aa: CASSPDQRAFEETQYF; cdr3_nt: TGTGCCAGCAGCCCCGACCAGAGAGCGTTCGAAGAGACCCAGTACTTC
d_call: TRBD2; v_call: TRBV7-9; clone_size: -; j_call: TRBJ2-1; cdr3_aa: CASSLEGDGLAGVGEQFF; cdr3_nt: TGTGCCAGCAGCTTAGAGGGGGATGGACTAGCGGGAGTAGGTGAGCAGTTCTTC
d_call: TRBD1; v_call: TRBV27; clone_size: -; j_call: TRBJ2-1; cdr3_aa: CASSLSGQGMYDEQFF; cdr3_nt: TGTGCCAGCAGTTTATCAGGACAGGGTATGTACGATGAGCAGTTCTTC
d_call: -; v_call: TRBV6-2/TRBV6-3; clone_size: -; j_call: TRBJ2-1; cdr3_aa: CASSSAPGVGVFRNEQFF; cdr3_nt: TGTGCCAGCAGTTCGGCCCCGGGGGTGGGAGTATTCCGAAATGAGCAGTTCTTC
d_call: -; v_call: TRBV19; clone_size: -; j_call: TRBJ2-3; cdr3_aa: CASSVPLATSTDTQYF; cdr3_nt: TGTGCCAGTAGTGTCCCGCTAGCGACTAGCACAGATACGCAGTATTTT
d_call: -; v_call: TRBV6-6; clone_size: few; j_call: TRBJ2-5; cdr3_aa: CASSYDGDQETQYF; cdr3_nt: TGTGCCAGCAGTTACGACGGGGACCAAGAGACCCAGTACTTC
d_call: -; v_call: TRBV2; clone_size: -; j_call: TRBJ2-7; cdr3_aa: CASSENNYEQYF; cdr3_nt: TGTGCCAGCAGTGAGAACAACTACGAGCAGTACTTC
d_call: -; v_call: TRBV5-1; clone_size: -; j_call: TRBJ1-1; cdr3_aa: CASSFRPPGQSSMNTEAFF; cdr3_nt: TGCGCCAGCAGCTTTAGACCCCCGGGACAAAGTTCCATGAACACTGAAGCTTTCTTT
d_call: -; v_call: TRBV5-5; clone_size: -; j_call: TRBJ1-5; cdr3_aa: CASSSRQVSNQPQHF; cdr3_nt: TGTGCCAGCAGCTCCCGACAGGTTAGCAATCAGCCCCAGCATTTT
d_call: TRBD2; v_call: TRBV12-3/TRBV12-4; clone_size: -; j_call: TRBJ2-1; cdr3_aa: CASNSGGNEQFF; cdr3_nt: TGTGCCAGCAATAGCGGGGGAAATGAGCAGTTCTTC
d_call: TRBD2; v_call: TRBV15; clone_size: -; j_call: TRBJ2-3; cdr3_aa: CATSRGQTSGRAGTQYF; cdr3_nt: TGTGCCACCAGCAGAGGTCAGACTAGCGGGAGGGCCGGTACGCAGTATTTT
d_call: -; v_call: TRBV5-5; clone_size: once; j_call: TRBJ1-3; cdr3_aa: CASSFRGDLLRNTIYF; cdr3_nt: TGTGCCAGCAGCTTCCGGGGGGACCTTTTGAGGAACACCATATATTTT
d_call: TRBD1; v_call: TRBV28; clone_size: -; j_call: TRBJ1-1; cdr3_aa: CASSLAGGTEAFF; cdr3_nt: TGTGCCAGCAGTTTGGCAGGGGGCACTGAAGCTTTCTTT
d_call: -; v_call: TRBV9; clone_size: -; j_call: TRBJ2-6; cdr3_aa: CASIPLYILLSGANVLTF; cdr3_nt: TGTGCCAGCATCCCATTATACATCCTTCTCTCTGGGGCCAACGTCCTGACTTTC
d_call: -; v_call: TRBV10-3; clone_size: -; j_call: TRBJ2-7; cdr3_aa: CAIGKGTYEQYF; cdr3_nt: TGTGCCATCGGAAAGGGGACCTACGAGCAGTACTTC
d_call: -; v_call: TRBV5-1; clone_size: -; j_call: TRBJ2-5; cdr3_aa: CASSLEETQYF; cdr3_nt: TGCGCCAGCAGTTTAGAAGAGACCCAGTACTTC
d_call: -; v_call: TRBV2; clone_size: -; j_call: TRBJ1-3; cdr3_aa: CASSDVESGNTIYF; cdr3_nt: TGTGCCAGCAGTGACGTGGAGTCTGGAAACACCATATATTTT
d_call: -; v_call: TRBV7-9; clone_size: -; j_call: TRBJ2-5; cdr3_aa: CASSQPQPPRGLLETQYF; cdr3_nt: TGTGCCAGCAGCCAACCCCAGCCTCCTAGGGGACTCCTAGAGACCCAGTACTTC
d_call: -; v_call: TRBV29-1; clone_size: -; j_call: TRBJ1-4; cdr3_aa: CSARATTNEKLFF; cdr3_nt: TGCAGCGCCCGCGCTACAACTAATGAAAAACTGTTTTTT
d_call: TRBD1; v_call: TRBV27; clone_size: -; j_call: TRBJ2-7; cdr3_aa: CASSWTGGGYEQYF; cdr3_nt: TGTGCCAGCAGTTGGACAGGGGGGGGATACGAGCAGTACTTC